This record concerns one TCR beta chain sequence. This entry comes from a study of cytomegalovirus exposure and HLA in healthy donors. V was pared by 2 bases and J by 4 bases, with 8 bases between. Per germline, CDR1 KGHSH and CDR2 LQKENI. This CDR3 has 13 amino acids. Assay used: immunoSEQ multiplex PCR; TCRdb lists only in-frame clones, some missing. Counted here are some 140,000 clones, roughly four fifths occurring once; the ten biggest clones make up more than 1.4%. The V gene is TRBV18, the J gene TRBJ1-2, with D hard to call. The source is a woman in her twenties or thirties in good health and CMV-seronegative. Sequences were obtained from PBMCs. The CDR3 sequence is CASSPDEGYGYTF. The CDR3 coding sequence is TGTGCCAGCTCACCAGACGAGGGCTATGGCTACACCTTC.